The 30 T cell receptor beta chains given below trace back to one sample, sequenced in a study of T cell changes during pregnancy in multiple sclerosis (dated by TCRdb to about 2019). Preparation of the library involved the immunoSEQ multiplex PCR assay. TCRdb limited this immuneACCESS table to in-frame rearrangements with V and J called. A share of clones is missing; checked studies link under half to unresolved V genes, and the rest is unexplained. This sample gives 25,000 to 30,000 clones in total; over 85% of them show up just once. Together, the top ten hold around 0.67% of the sample. Specimen: CD4+ T cells from peripheral blood mononuclear cells, collected in the first trimester of pregnancy. The source is a female donor with multiple sclerosis, enrolled in a pregnancy study.

The chain uses TRBV19 and TRBJ1-5; D remains ambiguous. Germline CDR1 reads LNHDA; CDR2 reads SQIVND (reference sequence). The CDR3 has 14 residues. V was clipped by 5 bases and J by 3 bases, with 11 bases between them. The CDR3 DNA reads TGTGCCAGTAGTTGGCGGGAAATCAATCAGCCCCAGCATTTT. Its protein is CASSWREINQPQHF.

The chain joins TRBV5-6 to TRBJ2-7, with D tentatively TRBD1 (5 bases). Germline V gene data show CDR1 as SGHDT and CDR2 as YYEEEE. CDR3 length: 16 residues. Trimming stripped 1 base from V and 1 base from J, with 15 bases between. CDR3 protein: CASSLYGRAYSYEQYF. DNA for the CDR3: TGTGCCAGCAGCTTGTATGGCAGGGCCTATTCCTACGAGCAGTACTTC.

This chain connects TRBV5-5 to TRBJ1-2; 9 positions match TRBD1. The CDR3 is 13 amino acids. The germline CDR1 and CDR2 sequences are SGHKS and YYEKEE (reference sequence). Trimming removed 4 bases from V and 8 bases from J; junction bases left unmatched: 6. This CDR3 is CASSLRDRVGYTF. As DNA, the CDR3 is TGTGCCAGCAGCCTCCGGGACAGGGTCGGCTACACCTTC.

The V gene is TRBV10-1, the J gene TRBJ2-1; perhaps TRBD2 as D (7 bases). This CDR3 is built from 17 residues. Germline CDR1 WNHNN, CDR2 SYGVQD (reference sequence). Trimming took off 6 bases at V and 2 bases at J, with 20 bases between the two ends. CDR3 amino acids: CASSDGIPGGPYNEQFF. The CDR3 nucleotides read TGCGCCAGCAGCGACGGCATACCCGGGGGGCCCTACAATGAGCAGTTCTTC.

The chain uses TRBV12-5 and TRBJ2-3; a possible D gene is TRBD2 (5 bases). Trimming left V 0 bases short and J 0 bases short, with 16 bases between. The germline gives CDR1 LGHNT, CDR2 FRNRAP. The CDR3 contains 18 residues. CDR3 in amino acids: CASGLVLDGKPSTDTQYF. CDR3 nucleotides: TGTGCTAGTGGTTTGGTACTAGACGGGAAGCCTAGCACAGATACGCAGTATTTT.

V usage is TRBV6-6 and J usage is TRBJ2-3; the match to TRBD2 covers 8 bases. Germline V lookup: CDR1 MNHNY, CDR2 SVGAGI (reference sequence). Trimming at V came to 6 bases and at J to 0 bases, leaving 5 bases not matched to a gene. This CDR3 contains 15 residues. In DNA form, the CDR3 reads TGTGCCAGCAGGAGAAGCGGGGGAAGCACAGATACGCAGTATTTT. It is translated as CASRRSGGSTDTQYF.

The rearrangement uses TRBV2 and TRBJ2-1, with 10 bases fitting TRBD2. Unmatched junction bases numbered 9, after V lost 8 bases and J lost 8 bases. Germline CDR1 is SNHLY and CDR2 is FYNNEI. The CDR3 is made up of 14 amino acids. As DNA, the CDR3 is TGTGCCAGCGGTCTAGCGGGGGTTGCCGATGAGCAGTTCTTC. Protein sequence: CASGLAGVADEQFF. The full variable domain, rest sourced from reference TRBV2 and TRBJ2-1, is EPEVTQTPSHQVTQMGQEVILRCVPISNHLYFYWYRQILGQKVEFLVSFYNNEISEKSEIFDDQFSVERPDGSNFTLKIRSTKLEDSAMYFCASGLAGVADEQFFGPGTRLTVL.

Only one count was recorded for this clone. The chain has TRBV6-4 and TRBJ1-1; D is undetermined. Trimming took off 7 bases at V and 5 bases at J, with 17 bases between the two ends. CDR3 length: 14 residues. The germline V gene has CDR1 MRHNA and CDR2 SNTAGT. Here the CDR3 reads CASITGVRGTEAFF. CDR3 in DNA: TGTGCCAGCATTACCGGGGTGCGGGGAACTGAAGCTTTCTTT.

This clone was seen a single time. The V gene is TRBV5-5, the J gene TRBJ1-3; perhaps TRBD1 as D (5 bases). The CDR3 is made up of 17 amino acids. Per germline, CDR1 SGHKS and CDR2 YYEKEE (reference sequence). V was clipped by 2 bases and J by 0 bases, with 15 bases between them. The CDR3 loop is CASSLSRATISGNTIYF. The DNA for the CDR3 is TGTGCCAGCAGCTTAAGCAGGGCAACAATCTCTGGAAACACCATATATTTT. Filled out from reference TRBV5-5 and TRBJ1-3, the complete variable domain reads DAGVTQSPTHLIKTRGQQVTLRCSPISGHKSVSWYQQVLGQGPQFIFQYYEKEERGRGNFPDRFSARQFPNYSSELNVNALLLGDSALYLCASSLSRATISGNTIYFGEGSWLTVV.

The rearrangement links TRBV9 to TRBJ1-4, with unresolved D. The CDR3 extends over 16 amino acids. The V end lost 1 base, the J end lost 8 bases, and 18 bases lay between the germline ends. Germline V lookup: CDR1 SGDLS, CDR2 YYNGEE. Here the CDR3 reads CASSVSPGLVGEKLFF. Written as DNA, the CDR3 is TGTGCCAGCAGCGTATCCCCAGGACTAGTAGGGGAAAAACTGTTTTTT.

The chain recombines TRBV7-8 with TRBJ2-5; TRBD2 matches at 10 bases. The germline V gene has CDR1 SGHVS and CDR2 FQNEAQ. The CDR3 spans 15 residues. V lost 0 bases and J lost 11; bases outside the gene matches: 9. In DNA form, the CDR3 reads TGTGCCAGCAGCTTAGCGCGTAGCGGGGGGACATCACAGTACTTC. The encoded protein is CASSLARSGGTSQYF.

This rearrangement joins TRBV5-1 to TRBJ2-1; 7 bases map to TRBD1. Germline CDR1 SGHRS, CDR2 YFSETQ. This CDR3 is 14 amino acids long. Trimming removed 1 base from V and 7 bases from J; junction bases left unmatched: 5. The CDR3, as DNA: TGCGCCAGCAGCTTGACAGGGGTGAGGAATGAGCAGTTCTTC. Protein product: CASSLTGVRNEQFF.

The chain carries TRBV27 and TRBJ2-3; D possibly corresponds to TRBD1 (6 bases). The V gene lost 8 bases and the J gene lost 1 base, with 13 bases spanning the gap. The germline V gene encodes CDR1 MNHEY and CDR2 SMNVEV (reference sequence). The CDR3 has 14 amino acids. The CDR3 here is CASAGGRGTDTQYF. CDR3 in DNA: TGTGCCAGCGCTGGGGGCAGGGGCACAGATACGCAGTATTTT.

This clone was seen once. The chain joins TRBV5-4 to TRBJ2-3; 16 positions match TRBD2. Germline V gene sequence: CDR1 SGHNT, CDR2 YYREEE (reference sequence). The V segment lost 2 bases and the J segment 4 bases; nucleotides outside the gene matches: 7. The CDR3 is 18 residues long. This CDR3 reads CASSLRGLAGGRADTQYF. The CDR3 DNA reads as TGTGCCAGCAGCTTACGGGGACTAGCGGGGGGGCGGGCAGATACGCAGTATTTT.

The J gene is TRBJ2-6, the V gene TRBV5-4; D perhaps matches TRBD2 (7 bases). V was shortened by 6 bases and J by 4 bases, with 17 bases between the two germline ends. This CDR3 has 16 residues. CDR1 and CDR2 from the germline V gene are SGHNT and YYREEE (reference sequence). The CDR3 is CASNMGGTLGANVLTF. The CDR3 nucleotides are TGTGCCAGCAATATGGGGGGGACACTCGGGGCCAACGTCCTGACTTTC.

The rearrangement links TRBV5-4 to TRBJ2-1; 10 nucleotides agree with TRBD2. The CDR3 totals 15 residues. CDR1 is SGHNT and CDR2 is YYREEE in the germline V gene (reference sequence). J gave up 2 bases and V 4 bases, and 3 bases lay outside the gene matches. CDR3 sequence reads: CASSPSGGTYNEQFF. As DNA, the CDR3 is TGTGCCAGCAGCCCTAGCGGGGGAACCTACAATGAGCAGTTCTTC.

The chain links TRBV7-8 to TRBJ2-7; 9 positions match TRBD1. CDR3 size: 16 residues. CDR1 is SGHVS, CDR2 FQNEAQ, per germline. V was pared by 6 bases and J by 3 bases, with 12 bases of the junction left unmatched. CDR3 amino acids: CASRILRGTGRYEQYF. The DNA for the CDR3 is TGTGCCAGCAGGATACTAAGGGGGACAGGGCGCTACGAGCAGTACTTC.

The V and J genes are TRBV20-1 and TRBJ2-7; D is uncertain. The germline V and J ends were trimmed by 4 bases and 3 bases, with 7 bases remaining between them. CDR1 and CDR2 (germline): DFQATT, SNEGSKA (reference sequence). The CDR3 runs to 11 residues. The CDR3 spells CSANRGYEQYF. As DNA, the CDR3 is TGCAGTGCTAATAGAGGCTACGAGCAGTACTTC.

The chain couples TRBV5-5 to TRBJ2-3, with TRBD1 identical over 9 bases. The germline V gene encodes CDR1 SGHKS and CDR2 YYEKEE (reference sequence). The CDR3 runs to 15 residues. Trimming cost V 2 bases and J 3 bases; bases outside gene matches: 4. CDR3 loop: CASSLQGARTDTQYF. The CDR3 DNA sequence: TGTGCCAGCAGCTTACAGGGGGCCAGAACAGATACGCAGTATTTT.

The CDR3 loop is CASSLGGTGFTDTQYF. CDR3 DNA sequence: TGTGCCAGCAGCTTGGGAGGGACAGGGTTCACAGATACGCAGTATTTT. J is TRBJ2-3 and V is TRBV5-4, with 9 nucleotides matching TRBD1. The V gene's germline CDR1 is SGHNT and CDR2 YYREEE (reference sequence). This CDR3 is built from 16 residues. V was pared by 0 bases and J by 2 bases, with 4 bases of the junction left unmatched. The variable domain in full, completed from reference TRBV5-4 and TRBJ2-3, reads ETGVTQSPTHLIKTRGQQVTLRCSSQSGHNTVSWYQQALGQGPQFIFQYYREEENGRGNFPPRFSGLQFPNYSSELNVNALELDDSALYLCASSLGGTGFTDTQYFGPGTRLTVL.

The CDR3 protein is CATSRDVVQGSYEQYF. The CDR3 DNA reads as TGTGCCACCAGCAGAGATGTAGTACAGGGCTCCTACGAGCAGTACTTC. V usage is TRBV15 and J usage is TRBJ2-7; D may be TRBD1 (6 bases). V lost 0 bases and J 0 bases, leaving 12 bases between the germline ends. Germline loops: CDR1 LNHNV, CDR2 YYDKDF (reference sequence). This CDR3 region has 16 residues.

The rearrangement links TRBV30 to TRBJ2-3, with D uncertain. CDR3 length equals 13 residues. Trimming removed 5 bases from V and 6 bases from J, with 15 bases in between. Looked up from germline, CDR1 is GTSNPN and CDR2 is SVGIG (reference sequence). For the CDR3, the DNA is TGTGCCTGGTCTCTTACGGTATGGGATACGCAGTATTTT. Encoded protein: CAWSLTVWDTQYF.

The rearrangement joins TRBV6-1 to TRBJ2-1, with a possible D match to TRBD2 (7 bases). Germline V gene sequence: CDR1 MNHNS, CDR2 SASEGT. The CDR3 is 17 residues long. V lost 1 base and J lost 8, with 21 bases in between. The CDR3 DNA reads TGTGCCAGCAGTGAAGGGCGGGGAGGGGGGGCCCCCGATGAGCAGTTCTTC. It yields the protein CASSEGRGGGAPDEQFF.

This rearrangement joins TRBV11-3 to TRBJ2-7; 9 nucleotides line up with TRBD1. Germline V gene data show CDR1 as SGHNT and CDR2 as YENEEA. Trimming cost V 5 bases and J 4 bases; bases outside gene matches: 3. The CDR3 is made up of 13 amino acids. The CDR3 is CASSPGTGYEQYF. Here the CDR3 DNA reads TGTGCCAGCAGCCCAGGGACAGGGTACGAGCAGTACTTC. The whole variable domain, filled in from reference TRBV11-3 and TRBJ2-7, reads EAGVVQSPRYKIIEKKQPVAFWCNPISGHNTLYWYLQNLGQGPELLIRYENEEAVDDSQLPKDRFSAERLKGVDSTLKIQPAELGDSAVYLCASSPGTGYEQYFGPGTRLTVT.

The J gene is TRBJ2-5, the V gene TRBV2; 10 positions agree with TRBD1. CDR1 and CDR2 from the germline V gene are SNHLY and FYNNEI. The CDR3 is 15 amino acids. J lost 3 bases, V lost 4 bases, and 5 bases had no gene match. Here the CDR3 reads CASSGSTGGKETQYF. The CDR3 bases are TGTGCCAGCAGTGGGTCGACAGGGGGCAAAGAGACCCAGTACTTC.

The CDR3 DNA follows: TGTGCCAGCAAGTTGAGGGGGCCAGATACGCAGTATTTT. Translation: CASKLRGPDTQYF. V gene TRBV5-8 combines with J gene TRBJ2-3, with 7 bases lining up with TRBD1. Germline V gene data show CDR1 as SGHTS and CDR2 as YDEGEE. This CDR3 has 13 amino acids. Unmatched junction bases numbered 5, after V lost 6 bases and J lost 4 bases.

The CDR3 protein is CASSLWGPGTGELFF. Written as DNA, the CDR3 is TGTGCCAGCAGCCTCTGGGGTCCGGGGACCGGGGAGCTGTTTTTT. This chain links TRBV7-2 with TRBJ2-2; possible D gene TRBD2, 5 bases. The CDR3 sequence is 15 residues long. In germline, CDR1 is SGHTA, CDR2 FQGNSA. V lost 5 bases and J lost 5, with 15 bases in between. The entire variable domain, with the rest obtained from reference TRBV7-2 and TRBJ2-2, is as follows: GAGVSQSPSNKVTEKGKDVELRCDPISGHTALYWYRQSLGQGLEFLIYFQGNSAPDKSGLPSDRFSAERTGGSVSTLTIQRTQQEDSAVYLCASSLWGPGTGELFFGEGSRLTVL.

The chain links TRBV6-1 to TRBJ2-5; 7 nucleotides align to TRBD2. The germline CDR1 and CDR2 sequences are MNHNS and SASEGT. CDR3 length: 14 residues. The ends lost 6 bases at V and 2 bases at J; junction bases unmatched: 6. CDR3 protein: CASRLGLTQETQYF. CDR3 nucleotide sequence: TGTGCCAGCAGGCTGGGACTAACTCAAGAGACCCAGTACTTC.

By share, this clone ranks as medium-sized. The rearrangement joins TRBV6-1 to TRBJ1-2; 8 nucleotides line up with TRBD1. The CDR3 covers 15 residues. The germline gives CDR1 MNHNS, CDR2 SASEGT. Trimming took 10 bases from V and 0 from J; bases not matched to a gene: 10. DNA of the CDR3: TGTGCCACAGGAGATACAGGGGGAGCTAACTATGGCTACACCTTC. Amino acid sequence: CATGDTGGANYGYTF.

The chain combines TRBV19 with TRBJ2-7, with 10 nucleotides matching TRBD1. CDR1 is LNHDA, CDR2 SQIVND, per germline (reference sequence). The CDR3 covers 16 residues. The V gene end was trimmed by 1 base and the J gene end by 2 bases; junction bases not matched to a gene: 5. The CDR3 is CASSIALDRGAYEQYF. DNA for the CDR3: TGTGCCAGTAGTATAGCACTGGACAGGGGGGCCTACGAGCAGTACTTC.